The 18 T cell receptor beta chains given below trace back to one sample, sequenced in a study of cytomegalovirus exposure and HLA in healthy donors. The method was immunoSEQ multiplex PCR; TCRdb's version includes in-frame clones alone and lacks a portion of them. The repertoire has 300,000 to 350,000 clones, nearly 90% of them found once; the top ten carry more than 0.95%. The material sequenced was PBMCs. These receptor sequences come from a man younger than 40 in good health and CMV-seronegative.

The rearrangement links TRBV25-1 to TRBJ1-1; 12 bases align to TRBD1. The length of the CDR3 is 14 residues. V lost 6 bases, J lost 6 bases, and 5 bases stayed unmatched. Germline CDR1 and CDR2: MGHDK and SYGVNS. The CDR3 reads CASRAGQGAPEAFF. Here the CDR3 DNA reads TGTGCCAGCAGGGCGGGACAGGGGGCGCCTGAAGCTTTCTTT.

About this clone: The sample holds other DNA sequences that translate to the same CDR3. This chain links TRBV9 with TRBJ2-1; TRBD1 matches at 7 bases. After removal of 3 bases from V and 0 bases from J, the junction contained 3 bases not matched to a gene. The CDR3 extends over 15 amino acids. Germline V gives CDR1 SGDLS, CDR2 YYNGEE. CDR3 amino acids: CASSAGGSSYNEQFF. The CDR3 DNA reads TGTGCCAGCAGCGCAGGGGGTAGCTCCTACAATGAGCAGTTCTTC.

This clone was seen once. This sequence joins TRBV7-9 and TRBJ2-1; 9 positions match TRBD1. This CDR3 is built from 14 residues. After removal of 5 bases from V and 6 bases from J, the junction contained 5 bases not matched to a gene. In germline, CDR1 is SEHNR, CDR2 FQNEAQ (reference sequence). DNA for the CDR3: TGTGCCAGCAGCGGAGGGACAGGGCCCAATGAGCAGTTCTTC. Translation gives CASSGGTGPNEQFF.

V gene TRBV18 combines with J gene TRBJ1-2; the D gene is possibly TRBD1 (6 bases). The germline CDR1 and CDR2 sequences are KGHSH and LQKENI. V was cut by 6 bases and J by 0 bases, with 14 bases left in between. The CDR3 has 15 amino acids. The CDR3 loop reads CASSAQGPTNYGYTF. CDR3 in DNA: TGTGCCAGCTCCGCACAGGGACCGACTAACTATGGCTACACCTTC.

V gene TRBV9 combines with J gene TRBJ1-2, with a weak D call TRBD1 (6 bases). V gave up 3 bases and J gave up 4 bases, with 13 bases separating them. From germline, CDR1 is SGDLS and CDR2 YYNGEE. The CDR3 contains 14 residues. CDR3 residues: CASSAATGIYGYTF. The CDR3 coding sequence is TGTGCCAGCAGCGCAGCGACAGGAATCTATGGCTACACCTTC.

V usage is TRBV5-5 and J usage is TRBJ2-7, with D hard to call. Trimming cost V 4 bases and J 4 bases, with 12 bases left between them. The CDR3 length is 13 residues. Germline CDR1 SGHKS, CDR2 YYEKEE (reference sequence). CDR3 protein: CASSLDTYYEQYF. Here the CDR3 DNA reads TGTGCCAGCAGCCTAGATACCTATTACGAGCAGTACTTC.

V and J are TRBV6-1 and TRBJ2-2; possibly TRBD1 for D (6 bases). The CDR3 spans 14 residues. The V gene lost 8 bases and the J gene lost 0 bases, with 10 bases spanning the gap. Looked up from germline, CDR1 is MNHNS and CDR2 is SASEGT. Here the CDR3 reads CASQRQANTGELFF. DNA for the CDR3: TGTGCCAGCCAAAGACAGGCGAACACCGGGGAGCTGTTTTTT.

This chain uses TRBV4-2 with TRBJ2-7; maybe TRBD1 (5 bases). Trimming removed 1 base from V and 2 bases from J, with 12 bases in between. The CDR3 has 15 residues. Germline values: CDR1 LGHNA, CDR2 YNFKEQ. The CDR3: CASSQGSDSAYEQYF. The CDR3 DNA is TGTGCCAGCAGCCAAGGGTCAGACAGCGCCTACGAGCAGTACTTC.

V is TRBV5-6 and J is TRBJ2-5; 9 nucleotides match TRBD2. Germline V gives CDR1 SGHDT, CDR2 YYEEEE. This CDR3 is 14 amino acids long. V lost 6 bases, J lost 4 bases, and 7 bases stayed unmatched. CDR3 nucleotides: TGTGCCAGCACCGAAGCGGGGGGCCGAGAGACCCAGTACTTC. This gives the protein CASTEAGGRETQYF.

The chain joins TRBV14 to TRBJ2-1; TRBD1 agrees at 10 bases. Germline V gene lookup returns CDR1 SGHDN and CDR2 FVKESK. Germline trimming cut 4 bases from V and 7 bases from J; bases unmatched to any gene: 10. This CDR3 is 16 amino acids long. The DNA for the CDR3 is TGTGCCAGCAGCCTTCGACGGGACAGGGGATCGAATGAGCAGTTCTTC. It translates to CASSLRRDRGSNEQFF.

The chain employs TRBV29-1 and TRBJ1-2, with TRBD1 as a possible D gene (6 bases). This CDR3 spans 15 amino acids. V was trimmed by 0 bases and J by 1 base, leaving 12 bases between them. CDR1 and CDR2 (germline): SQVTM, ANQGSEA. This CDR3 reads CSVEEWRTDNYGYTF. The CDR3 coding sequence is TGCAGCGTTGAAGAATGGCGGACAGATAACTATGGCTACACCTTC.

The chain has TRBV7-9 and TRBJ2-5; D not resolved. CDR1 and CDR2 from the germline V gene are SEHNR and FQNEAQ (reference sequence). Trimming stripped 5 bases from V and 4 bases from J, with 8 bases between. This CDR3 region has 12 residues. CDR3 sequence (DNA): TGTGCCAGCAGCGAACGAGTAGAGACCCAGTACTTC. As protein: CASSERVETQYF. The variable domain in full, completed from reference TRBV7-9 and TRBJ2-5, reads DTGVSQNPRHKITKRGQNVTFRCDPISEHNRLYWYRQTLGQGPEFLTYFQNEAQLEKSRLLSDRFSAERPKGSFSTLEIQRTEQGDSAMYLCASSERVETQYFGPGTRLLVL.

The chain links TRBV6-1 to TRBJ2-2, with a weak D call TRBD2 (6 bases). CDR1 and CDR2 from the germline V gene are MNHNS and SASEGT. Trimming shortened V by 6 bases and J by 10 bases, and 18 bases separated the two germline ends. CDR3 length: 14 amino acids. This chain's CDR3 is CASRAGTGVLELFF. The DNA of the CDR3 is TGTGCCAGCAGAGCCGGGACTGGAGTTTTGGAGCTGTTTTTT.

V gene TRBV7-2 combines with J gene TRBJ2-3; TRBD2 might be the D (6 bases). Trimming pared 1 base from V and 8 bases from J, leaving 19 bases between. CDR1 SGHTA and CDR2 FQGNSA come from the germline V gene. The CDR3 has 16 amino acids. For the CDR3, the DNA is TGTGCCAGCAGCTTAGAAGGCTTACCGCGGGGAAGTACGCAGTATTTT. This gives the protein CASSLEGLPRGSTQYF.

CDR3 in DNA: TGCGCCAGCCGACAGGGGATGGGCTACGAGCAGTACTTC. It specifies CASRQGMGYEQYF. The chain employs TRBV10-2 and TRBJ2-7; 8 bases fit TRBD1. CDR1 is WSHSY, CDR2 SAAADI, per germline. V trimming: 8 bases; J trimming: 3 bases; junction bases outside the gene matches: 6. The CDR3 contains 13 residues.

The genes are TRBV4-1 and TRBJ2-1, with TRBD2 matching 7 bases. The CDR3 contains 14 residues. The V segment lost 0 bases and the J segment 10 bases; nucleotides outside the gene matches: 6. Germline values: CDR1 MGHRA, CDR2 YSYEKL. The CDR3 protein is CASSQERLANEQFF. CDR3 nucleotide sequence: TGCGCCAGCAGCCAAGAACGACTAGCTAACGAGCAGTTCTTC.

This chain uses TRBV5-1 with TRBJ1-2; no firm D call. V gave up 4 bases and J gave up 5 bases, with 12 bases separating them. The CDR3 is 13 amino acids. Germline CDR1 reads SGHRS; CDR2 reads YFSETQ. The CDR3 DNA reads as TGCGCCAGCAGCCCCATGCAGGCATATGGCTACACCTTC. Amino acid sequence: CASSPMQAYGYTF.

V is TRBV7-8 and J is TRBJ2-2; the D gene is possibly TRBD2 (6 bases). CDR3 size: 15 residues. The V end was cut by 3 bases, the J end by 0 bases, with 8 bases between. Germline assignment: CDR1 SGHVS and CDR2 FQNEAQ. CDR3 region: CASSFGGANTGELFF. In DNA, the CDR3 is TGTGCCAGCAGCTTCGGCGGGGCGAACACCGGGGAGCTGTTTTTT. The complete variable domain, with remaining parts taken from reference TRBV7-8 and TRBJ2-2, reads GAGVSQSPRYKVAKRGQDVALRCDPISGHVSLFWYQQALGQGPEFLTYFQNEAQLDKSGLPSDRFFAERPEGSVSTLKIQRTQQEDSAVYLCASSFGGANTGELFFGEGSRLTVL.